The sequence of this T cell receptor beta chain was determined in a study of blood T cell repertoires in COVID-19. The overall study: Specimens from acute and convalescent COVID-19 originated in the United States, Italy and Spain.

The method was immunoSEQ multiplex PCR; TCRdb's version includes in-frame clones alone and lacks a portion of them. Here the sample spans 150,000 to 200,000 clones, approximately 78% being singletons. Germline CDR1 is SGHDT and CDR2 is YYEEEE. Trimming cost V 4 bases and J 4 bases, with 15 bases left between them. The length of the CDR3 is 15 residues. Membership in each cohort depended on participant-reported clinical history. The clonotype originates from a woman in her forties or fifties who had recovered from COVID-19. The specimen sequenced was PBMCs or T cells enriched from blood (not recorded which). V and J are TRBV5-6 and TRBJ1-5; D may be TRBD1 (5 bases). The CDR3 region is CASSLYGGPNQPQHF. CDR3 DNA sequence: TGTGCCAGCAGCCTCTACGGGGGTCCGAATCAGCCCCAGCATTTT.